This T cell receptor (beta chain) was found in a study of tumor and adjacent non-tumor tissue in lung cancer. Per germline, CDR1 MNHEY and CDR2 SVGAGI. The CDR3 consists of 15 residues. As for this clonotype: Its ends do not fully match the called genes, so a read error is possible.

The template was RNA from unsorted bulk tissue. The normal lung tissue was taken more than 3 cm from the tumor edge. TCRbeta libraries were built with three rounds of nested PCR, modified from ARM-PCR. MiXCR was run by TCRdb on the multiplex PCR reads, yielding one entry per CDR3 protein. There are 85,000 to 130,000 distinct CDR3 sequences in the sample; about 60% occur only once, and less than 20% lies in the top ten. The TCR sequence derives from a young man with non-small cell lung cancer. V is TRBV6-5 and J is TRBJ2-1; D ambiguous. Matching the DNA end better, TRBJ2-7 makes the J call doubtful. The sequenced material came from distant non-tumor lung tissue. This CDR3 reads CDSSYSRGSIHEQYF. As DNA, the CDR3 is TGTGACAGCAGTTACTCGAGAGGAAGCATTCATGAGCAGTACTTC.